These 18 T cell receptor beta chains were all obtained from the same sample, sequenced in a study of cytotoxic CD8 clonotypes in ibrutinib-treated CLL. TCRdb's copy holds only in-frame clones and misses some; the assay was immunoSEQ multiplex PCR. The data hold about 200,000 clones, with over 65% observed a single time. The sequences come from PBMCs, collected after 12 months of ibrutinib treatment. These receptors were taken from a human donor with chronic lymphocytic leukemia.

The V call is TRBV6-1, the J call TRBJ2-2; D might be TRBD1 or TRBD2, each matching 5 bases. The CDR3 covers 15 residues. Germline CDR1 MNHNS, CDR2 SASEGT. Trimming pared 3 bases from V and 4 bases from J, leaving 12 bases between. Here the CDR3 reads CASSDWGLGTGELFF. DNA for the CDR3: TGTGCCAGCAGTGACTGGGGGTTGGGCACCGGGGAGCTGTTTTTT.

This rearrangement joins TRBV18 to TRBJ2-3, with D possibly matching TRBD2 (6 bases). Looked up from germline, CDR1 is KGHSH and CDR2 is LQKENI. The V and J ends lost 5 bases and 0 bases respectively, with 12 bases between them. This CDR3 region has 15 residues. The CDR3 protein is CASSLAGTSTDTQYF. The DNA for the CDR3 is TGTGCCAGCTCATTGGCCGGGACTAGCACAGATACGCAGTATTTT.

This clone occurred a few times. CDR3 DNA: TGTGCCAGCAGTGTCAGGGGAGGGGACACTGAAGCTTTCTTT. Translating it yields CASSVRGGDTEAFF. The rearrangement links TRBV6-1 to TRBJ1-1; tentatively, D is TRBD1 (6 bases). This CDR3 comprises 14 residues. Germline V CDR1 and CDR2: MNHNS, SASEGT. V dropped 4 bases and J dropped 3 bases, with 12 bases sitting between them.

The chain recombines TRBV6-1 with TRBJ2-2; unclear D gene. CDR3 size: 12 residues. The germline V and J ends were trimmed by 5 bases and 4 bases, with 5 bases remaining between them. The germline gives CDR1 MNHNS, CDR2 SASEGT. The CDR3 DNA reads as TGTGCCAGCAGTAGAGTCACCGGGGAGCTGTTTTTT. It yields the protein CASSRVTGELFF.

This clone was detected only a few times. The chain is built from TRBV27 and TRBJ1-5; D unresolved. The germline gives CDR1 MNHEY, CDR2 SMNVEV (reference sequence). This CDR3 contains 13 residues. Trimming left V 4 bases short and J 4 bases short, with 8 bases between. The CDR3 region has the DNA TGTGCCAGCAGTTCGTCGCATAATCAGCCCCAGCATTTT. Residues: CASSSSHNQPQHF.

The gene calls are TRBV5-4 and TRBJ1-1; a possible D gene is TRBD1 (6 bases). V shed 3 bases and J shed 1 base, with 13 bases lying between them. The CDR3 is made up of 15 amino acids. Looked up from germline, CDR1 is SGHNT and CDR2 is YYREEE (reference sequence). CDR3 region: CASSSYTGPNTEAFF. The CDR3 DNA reads as TGTGCCAGCAGCTCTTACACAGGGCCGAACACTGAAGCTTTCTTT.

This clone has more than one count but fewer than ten. V and J are TRBV2 and TRBJ1-6, with D unclear. Germline CDR1 SNHLY, CDR2 FYNNEI. There are 13 residues in the CDR3. The germline V and J ends were trimmed by 6 bases and 6 bases, with 9 bases remaining between them. CDR3 DNA: TGTGCCAGCAGAATAGAGTTTAATTCACCCCTCCACTTT. Encoded protein: CASRIEFNSPLHF.

V gene TRBV7-9 combines with J gene TRBJ2-2; TRBD2 matches at 10 bases. The CDR3 is made up of 14 amino acids. Germline V CDR1 and CDR2: SEHNR, FQNEAQ (reference sequence). V shed 4 bases, J shed 5 bases, and the junction held 1 base outside the gene matches. The CDR3 protein is CASSWTSGTGELFF. The DNA of the CDR3 is TGTGCCAGCAGCTGGACTAGCGGAACCGGGGAGCTGTTTTTT.

The sample holds one count of this clone. This chain links TRBV6-5 with TRBJ2-4; D may be TRBD1 (6 bases). This CDR3 is 14 amino acids long. V gave up 4 bases and J gave up 8 bases, with 15 bases separating them. Per germline, CDR1 MNHEY and CDR2 SVGAGI. CDR3 DNA sequence: TGTGCCAGCAGTTCCAGGACAGAAGGGTACATTCAGTACTTC. It is translated as CASSSRTEGYIQYF.

The chain has TRBV11-2 and TRBJ1-1; D remains unclear. The CDR3 length is 13 residues. The V end was cut by 1 base, the J end by 5 bases, with 8 bases between. The germline CDR1 and CDR2 sequences are SGHAT and FQNNGV. The CDR3 here is CASSLVPDTEAFF. The CDR3 nucleotides are TGTGCCAGCAGCTTAGTTCCAGATACTGAAGCTTTCTTT. Looking up the rest from reference TRBV11-2 and TRBJ1-1 gives the full variable domain: EAGVAQSPRYKIIEKRQSVAFWCNPISGHATLYWYQQILGQGPKLLIQFQNNGVVDDSQLPKDRFSAERLKGVDSTLKIQPAKLEDSAVYLCASSLVPDTEAFFGQGTRLTVV.

This clone was observed a single time. This chain uses TRBV18 with TRBJ1-2; D is possibly TRBD1 (6 bases). The V end was cut by 8 bases, the J end by 0 bases, with 16 bases between. CDR3 size: 15 residues. Germline V gene sequence: CDR1 KGHSH, CDR2 LQKENI. In nucleotides, the CDR3 is TGTGCCAGCGCTCGAATCACAGGGTCTAACTATGGCTACACCTTC. It is translated as CASARITGSNYGYTF.

The chain uses TRBV6-5 and TRBJ2-2; 7 nucleotides align to TRBD1. J gave up 6 bases and V 5 bases, and 6 bases lay outside the gene matches. Germline V gene data show CDR1 as MNHEY and CDR2 as SVGAGI. The CDR3 totals 14 residues. CDR3 sequence reads: CASSETGSAGELFF. CDR3 in DNA: TGTGCCAGCAGTGAGACAGGGTCGGCCGGGGAGCTGTTTTTT.

This clone was observed a handful of times. The rearrangement joins TRBV7-9 to TRBJ1-1; a possible D gene is TRBD1 (5 bases). The CDR3 is made up of 14 amino acids. Trimming stripped 2 bases from V and 5 bases from J, with 12 bases between. Germline CDR1 is SEHNR and CDR2 is FQNEAQ (reference sequence). CDR3 nucleotides: TGTGCCAGCAGCTTAAGGGGTGAAGGAACTGAAGCTTTCTTT. Protein: CASSLRGEGTEAFF.

The rearrangement links TRBV7-9 to TRBJ1-2, with 10 nucleotides matching TRBD1. There are 14 residues in the CDR3. Looked up from germline, CDR1 is SEHNR and CDR2 is FQNEAQ (reference sequence). V trimming: 4 bases; J trimming: 8 bases; junction bases outside the gene matches: 7. Written as DNA, the CDR3 is TGTGCCAGCAGCTATGGACAGGGGGTCGGCGGCTACACCTTC. It codes for CASSYGQGVGGYTF.

Only one count was recorded for this clone. The V call is TRBV6-5, the J call TRBJ2-2; 12 positions match TRBD2. CDR1 is MNHEY, CDR2 SVGAGI, per germline. The CDR3 totals 15 residues. The V gene end was trimmed by 6 bases and the J gene end by 5 bases; junction bases not matched to a gene: 4. CDR3 sequence reads: CASRGLAGRTGELFF. The DNA for the CDR3 is TGTGCCAGCAGGGGACTAGCGGGTAGAACCGGGGAGCTGTTTTTT.

The chain is built from TRBV6-6 and TRBJ2-7; the match to TRBD1 covers 7 bases. The V and J ends lost 4 bases and 5 bases, in that order; junction bases with no gene match: 11. This CDR3 spans 15 amino acids. Germline V lookup: CDR1 MNHNY, CDR2 SVGAGI (reference sequence). This CDR3 is CASSSTSTGFNEQYF. CDR3 in DNA: TGTGCCAGCAGTTCCACCTCGACAGGGTTTAACGAGCAGTACTTC.

This chain links TRBV18 with TRBJ1-5; weak D call: TRBD1 (6 bases). This CDR3 is 18 amino acids long. Per the germline V gene, CDR1 is KGHSH and CDR2 is LQKENI. Trimming shortened V by 6 bases and J by 5 bases, and 26 bases separated the two germline ends. The CDR3 DNA sequence: TGTGCCAGCTCCGGAGTCCTCCGCAACAGGGAGAAGGATCAGCCCCAGCATTTT. Translation gives CASSGVLRNREKDQPQHF.

This clone has only a few counts. This sequence joins TRBV4-1 and TRBJ1-1; D may be TRBD1 (6 bases). CDR1 MGHRA and CDR2 YSYEKL come from the germline V gene. The V end lost 7 bases, the J end lost 1 base, and 13 bases lay between the germline ends. CDR3 size: 14 residues. The CDR3, as DNA: TGCGCCAGCAATGGAGGGGGGCAGAACACTGAAGCTTTCTTT. It specifies CASNGGGQNTEAFF.